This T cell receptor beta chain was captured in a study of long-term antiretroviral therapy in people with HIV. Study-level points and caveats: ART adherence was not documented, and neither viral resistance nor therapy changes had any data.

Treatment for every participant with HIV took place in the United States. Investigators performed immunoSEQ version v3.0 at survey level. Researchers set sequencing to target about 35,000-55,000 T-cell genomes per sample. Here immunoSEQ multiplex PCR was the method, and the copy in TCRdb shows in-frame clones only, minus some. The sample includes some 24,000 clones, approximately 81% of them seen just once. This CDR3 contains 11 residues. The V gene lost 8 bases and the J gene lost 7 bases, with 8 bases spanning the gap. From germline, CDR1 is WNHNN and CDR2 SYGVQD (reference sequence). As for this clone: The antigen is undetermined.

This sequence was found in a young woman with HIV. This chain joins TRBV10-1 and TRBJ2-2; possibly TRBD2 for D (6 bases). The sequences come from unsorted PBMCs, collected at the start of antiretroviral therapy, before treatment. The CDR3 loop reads CASPGVGELFF. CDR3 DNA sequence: TGCGCCAGCCCGGGGGTCGGGGAGCTGTTTTTT.